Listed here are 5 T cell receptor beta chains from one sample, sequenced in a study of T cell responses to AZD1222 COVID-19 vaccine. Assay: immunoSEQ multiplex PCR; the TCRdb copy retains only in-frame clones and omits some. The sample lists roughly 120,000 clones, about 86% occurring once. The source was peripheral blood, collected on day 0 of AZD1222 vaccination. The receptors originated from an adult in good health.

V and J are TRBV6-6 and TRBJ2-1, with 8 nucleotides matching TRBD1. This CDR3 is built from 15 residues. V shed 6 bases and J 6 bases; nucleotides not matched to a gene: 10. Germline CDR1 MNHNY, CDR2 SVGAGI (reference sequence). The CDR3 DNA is TGTGCCAGCAGGCCCGGACAGGGTGGGGTCAATGAGCAGTTCTTC. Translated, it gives CASRPGQGGVNEQFF.

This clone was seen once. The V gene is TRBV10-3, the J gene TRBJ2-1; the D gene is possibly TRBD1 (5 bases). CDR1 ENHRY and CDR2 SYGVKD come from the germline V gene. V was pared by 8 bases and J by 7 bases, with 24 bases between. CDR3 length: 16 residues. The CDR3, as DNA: TGTGCCATCTACCACAGTCCAGGGTTTTCGGCGAATGAGCAGTTCTTC. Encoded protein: CAIYHSPGFSANEQFF.

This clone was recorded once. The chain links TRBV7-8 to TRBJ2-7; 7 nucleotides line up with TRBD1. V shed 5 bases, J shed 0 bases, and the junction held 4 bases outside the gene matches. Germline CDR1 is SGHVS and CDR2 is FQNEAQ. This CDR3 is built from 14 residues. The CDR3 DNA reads TGTGCCAGCAGCCCTAACAGGGGCTCCTACGAGCAGTACTTC. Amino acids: CASSPNRGSYEQYF.

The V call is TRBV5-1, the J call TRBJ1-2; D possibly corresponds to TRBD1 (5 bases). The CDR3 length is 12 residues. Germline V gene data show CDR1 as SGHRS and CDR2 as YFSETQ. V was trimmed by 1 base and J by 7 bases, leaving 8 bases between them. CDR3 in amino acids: CASSLLQGGYTF. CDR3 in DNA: TGCGCCAGCAGCTTGTTGCAGGGTGGCTACACCTTC.

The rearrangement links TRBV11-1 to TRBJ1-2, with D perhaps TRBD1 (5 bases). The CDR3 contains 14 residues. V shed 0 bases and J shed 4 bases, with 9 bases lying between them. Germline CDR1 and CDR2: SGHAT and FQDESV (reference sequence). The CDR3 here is CASSLAQGPYGYTF. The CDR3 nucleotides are TGTGCCAGCAGCTTAGCCCAGGGCCCCTATGGCTACACCTTC.